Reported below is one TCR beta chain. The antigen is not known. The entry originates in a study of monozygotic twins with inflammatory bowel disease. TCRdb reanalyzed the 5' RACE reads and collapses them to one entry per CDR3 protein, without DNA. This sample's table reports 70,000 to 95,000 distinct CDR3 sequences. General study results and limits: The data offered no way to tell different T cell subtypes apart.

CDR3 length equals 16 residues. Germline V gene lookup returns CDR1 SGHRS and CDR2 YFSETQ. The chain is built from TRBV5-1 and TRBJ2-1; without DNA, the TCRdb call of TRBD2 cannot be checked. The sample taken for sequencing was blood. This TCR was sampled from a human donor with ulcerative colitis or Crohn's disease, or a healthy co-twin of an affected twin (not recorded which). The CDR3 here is CASSAGSGGVYNEQFF.